These 16 T cell receptor beta chains came from one sample sequenced in a study of shared clonotypes between healthy human individuals. Naive CD8 cells lacked CD45RO, underwent positive selection for CCR7 and left out terminally differentiated effector memory CD45RA+ cells. The table came from immunoSEQ multiplex PCR; TCRdb's copy has only in-frame clones and leaves some out. Seen here are just over 2,000,000 clones, roughly 94% observed once, and the top ten hold around 1.1%. Sequenced material: naive CD8+ T cells sorted from blood. The source of these receptors is a man younger than 35 in good health.

This clone was seen only once. The chain employs TRBV6-4 and TRBJ1-1; D uncertain. Deletions cut 0 bases from V and 3 bases from J, with 5 bases between. Germline-derived CDR1 and CDR2 are MRHNA and SNTAGT. The CDR3 runs 13 residues. For the CDR3, the DNA is TGTGCCAGCAGTGACTCCCTTTACACTGAAGCTTTCTTT. It yields the protein CASSDSLYTEAFF.

Notes on this clone: Compared with germline, one end of the junction differs, possibly owing to a read error. The V and J genes are TRBV7-7 and TRBJ2-7, with 8 bases fitting TRBD2. This CDR3 has 13 amino acids. Per germline, CDR1 SSHAT and CDR2 FNYEAQ (reference sequence). DNA for the CDR3: TGTGCTAGCAGCTCCGGGAGGGGATACGAGCAGTACTTC. As protein: CASSSGRGYEQYF. The full variable domain, rest sourced from reference TRBV7-7 and TRBJ2-7, is GAGVSQSPRYKVTKRGQDVTLRCDPISSHATLYWYQQALGQGPEFLTYFNYEAQPDKSGLPSDRFSAERPEGSISTLTIQRTEQRDSAMYRCASSSGRGYEQYFGPGTRLTVT.

V usage is TRBV7-2 and J usage is TRBJ1-5; TRBD1 aligns across 7 bases. This CDR3 region has 16 residues. Germline values: CDR1 SGHTA, CDR2 FQGNSA. Losses at the gene ends were 1 base for V and 1 base for J; bases not matched to a gene: 4. The CDR3 protein is CASSLVGTESNQPQHF. The DNA of the CDR3 is TGTGCCAGCAGCTTAGTGGGGACAGAGAGCAATCAGCCCCAGCATTTT.

The chain uses TRBV21-1 and TRBJ2-7. TRBV21-1 is a pseudogene locus. The CDR3 sequence is 13 residues long. As DNA, the CDR3 is TGTGCCAGCAGTGCATGCACCTTTTACGAGCAGTACTTC. Amino acids: CASSACTFYEQYF.

V and J are TRBV7-9 and TRBJ2-7; 7 bases align to TRBD1. V gave up 5 bases and J gave up 7 bases; unmatched junction bases: 14. Germline V gene data show CDR1 as SEHNR and CDR2 as FQNEAQ (reference sequence). This CDR3 contains 15 residues. Here the CDR3 DNA reads TGTGCCAGCAGCGCGAGCCGGGACAGACTTATGGAGCAGTACTTC. Protein sequence: CASSASRDRLMEQYF. The variable domain in full, with the rest retrieved from reference TRBV7-9 and TRBJ2-7, is DTGVSQNPRHKITKRGQNVTFRCDPISEHNRLYWYRQTLGQGPEFLTYFQNEAQLEKSRLLSDRFSAERPKGSFSTLEIQRTEQGDSAMYLCASSASRDRLMEQYFGPGTRLTVT.

The chain joins TRBV7-8 to TRBJ2-7, with 13 nucleotides matching TRBD2. The CDR3 covers 16 residues. The V gene's germline CDR1 is SGHVS and CDR2 FQNEAQ. After removal of 5 bases from V and 1 base from J, the junction contained 5 bases not matched to a gene. CDR3 in amino acids: CASSAGLAGSSYEQYF. The CDR3 DNA follows: TGTGCCAGCAGCGCGGGACTAGCGGGGAGTTCCTACGAGCAGTACTTC.

The chain carries TRBV4-1 and TRBJ2-7; D is undetermined. From germline, CDR1 is MGHRA and CDR2 YSYEKL. V was shortened by 4 bases and J by 1 base, with 11 bases between the two germline ends. The CDR3 has 14 amino acids. CDR3 region: CASSPKRASYEQYF. The CDR3, as DNA: TGCGCCAGCAGCCCCAAAAGGGCATCCTACGAGCAGTACTTC.

The chain combines TRBV9 with TRBJ2-3, with 7 bases identical to TRBD1. CDR1 and CDR2 (germline): SGDLS, YYNGEE. V dropped 1 base and J dropped 0; count of bases not matched to a gene: 2. CDR3 size: 15 residues. This CDR3 reads CASSVQGVSTDTQYF. The DNA for the CDR3 is TGTGCCAGCAGCGTACAGGGGGTTAGCACAGATACGCAGTATTTT.

The chain couples TRBV5-4 to TRBJ2-1, with D possibly matching TRBD1 (6 bases). The CDR3 length is 15 residues. Germline V gene sequence: CDR1 SGHNT, CDR2 YYREEE (reference sequence). V lost 0 bases to trimming and J lost 3 bases, with 10 bases between them. CDR3: CASSLVRGDYNEQFF. Written as DNA, the CDR3 is TGTGCCAGCAGCTTGGTCAGGGGCGACTACAATGAGCAGTTCTTC.

Worth noting for this clone: Other DNA sequences in the sample encode the same CDR3. The chain carries TRBV7-8 and TRBJ2-7, with 8 bases identical to TRBD1. Losses at the gene ends were 3 bases for V and 5 bases for J; bases not matched to a gene: 0. The CDR3 totals 12 residues. Germline V gene lookup returns CDR1 SGHVS and CDR2 FQNEAQ. CDR3 region: CASSLDRDEQYF. DNA of the CDR3: TGTGCCAGCAGCTTGGACAGGGACGAGCAGTACTTC.

This chain connects TRBV12-1 to TRBJ1-5. TRBV12-1 is a pseudogene locus. This CDR3 comprises 16 residues. CDR3 coding DNA: TGTGCCAGCAGCTCGAATGGGCGGGAGGGAGACCAGCCCCAGCATTTT. Protein: CASSSNGREGDQPQHF.

This clone was seen only once. The gene calls are TRBV5-4 and TRBJ2-5, with 9 positions matching TRBD2. The germline V gene has CDR1 SGHNT and CDR2 YYREEE (reference sequence). This CDR3 contains 14 residues. The junction had 3 bases not matched to a gene; V was cut back by 4 bases and J by 2 bases. The chain's CDR3 is CASSKLAGQETQYF. Here the CDR3 DNA reads TGTGCCAGCAGCAAACTAGCGGGTCAAGAGACCCAGTACTTC.

Notes on this clone: Other DNA sequences in the same sample also yield this CDR3. V gene TRBV27 combines with J gene TRBJ2-7; 7 bases line up with TRBD2. This CDR3 is 14 amino acids long. Per germline, CDR1 MNHEY and CDR2 SMNVEV (reference sequence). J lost 4 bases, V lost 3 bases, and 6 bases had no gene match. Here the CDR3 reads CASSFSAGAYEQYF. In DNA, the CDR3 is TGTGCCAGCAGTTTCTCTGCGGGAGCTTACGAGCAGTACTTC.

Details on this clone: Other DNA sequences within the sample encode an identical CDR3. This CDR3 reads CASSVGGSDTEAFF. In DNA form, the CDR3 reads TGTGCCAGCAGCGTTGGGGGCTCGGACACTGAAGCTTTCTTT. The chain is built from TRBV9 and TRBJ1-1, with D possibly TRBD1 on 6 matching bases. Germline CDR1 SGDLS, CDR2 YYNGEE. The CDR3 consists of 14 residues. V dropped 2 bases and J dropped 3 bases, with 11 bases sitting between them.

The gene calls are TRBV5-1 and TRBJ2-1, with 11 bases matching TRBD1. This CDR3 has 17 amino acids. Trimming removed 4 bases from V and 4 bases from J; junction bases left unmatched: 10. The germline CDR1 and CDR2 sequences are SGHRS and YFSETQ. The CDR3 DNA reads as TGCGCCAGCAGCCCAGGACAGGGGGCCCTTGGTTACAATGAGCAGTTCTTC. Translating gives CASSPGQGALGYNEQFF.

This chain links TRBV7-9 with TRBJ2-7; 7 bases are shared with TRBD2. Losses at the gene ends were 4 bases for V and 2 bases for J; bases not matched to a gene: 8. Per germline, CDR1 SEHNR and CDR2 FQNEAQ (reference sequence). This CDR3 has 15 amino acids. The CDR3 here is CASSSSPSGTYEQYF. The CDR3 coding sequence is TGTGCCAGCAGCTCCTCCCCCAGCGGGACCTACGAGCAGTACTTC. Full variable domain (rest looked up from reference TRBV7-9 and TRBJ2-7): DTGVSQNPRHKITKRGQNVTFRCDPISEHNRLYWYRQTLGQGPEFLTYFQNEAQLEKSRLLSDRFSAERPKGSFSTLEIQRTEQGDSAMYLCASSSSPSGTYEQYFGPGTRLTVT.